The T cell receptor (beta chain) described here comes from a study of blood T cells in healthy people across ages. For the second PCR, which ran for roughly 6 to 12 cycles, a sample-barcoded 5' primer and a J-beta primer mix were used. TCRdb re-derived calls from the 5' RACE reads in MiXCR, one entry per CDR3 protein. Of 1.8 million or so distinct CDR3 sequences listed, about 39% are singletons. The V and J ends lost 8 bases and 3 bases respectively, with 14 bases between them. The germline V gene encodes CDR1 ENHRY and CDR2 SYGVKD. This CDR3 is 13 amino acids long. Worth noting for this clonotype: Its antigen remains unknown.

Study results and limitations: Both higher diversity and more naive CD4+ cells marked long-lived donors when set against aged donors.

RNA extraction gave at least 5.5 micrograms of total RNA per sample. The source material was blood. This TCR was sampled from a human donor in good health. J is TRBJ2-7 and V is TRBV10-3, with TRBD1 as a possible D gene (6 bases). The CDR3 sequence: CAISTGTNYEQYF. CDR3 coding DNA: TGTGCCATCTCGACAGGAACGAACTACGAGCAGTACTTC.